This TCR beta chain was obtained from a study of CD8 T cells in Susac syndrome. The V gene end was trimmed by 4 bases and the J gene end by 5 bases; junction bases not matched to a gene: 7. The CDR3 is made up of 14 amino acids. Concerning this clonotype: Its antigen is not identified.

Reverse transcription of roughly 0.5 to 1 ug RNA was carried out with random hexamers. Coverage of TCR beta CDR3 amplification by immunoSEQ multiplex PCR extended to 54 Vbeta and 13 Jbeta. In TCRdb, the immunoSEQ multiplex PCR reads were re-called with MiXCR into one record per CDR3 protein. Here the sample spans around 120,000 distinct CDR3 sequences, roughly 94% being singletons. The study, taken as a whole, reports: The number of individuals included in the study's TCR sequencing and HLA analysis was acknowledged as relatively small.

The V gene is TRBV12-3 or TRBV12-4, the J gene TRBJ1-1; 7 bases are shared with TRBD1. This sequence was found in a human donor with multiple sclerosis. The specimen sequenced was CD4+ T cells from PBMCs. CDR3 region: CASSSRDSRTEAFF. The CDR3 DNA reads TGTGCCAGCAGTTCCCGGGACAGCAGAACTGAAGCTTTCTTT.